A selection of T cell receptor beta chains follows, all from one sample in a study of PD-1 blockade in mismatch repair-deficient tumors. TCRdb's copy holds only in-frame clones and misses some; the assay was immunoSEQ multiplex PCR. The profile shows approximately 100,000 clones, under 90% of them singletons. The sample was peripheral blood, taken roughly 35 weeks after starting pembrolizumab. Source of these receptors: an adult with mismatch repair-deficient cancer. Both conserved end residues are part of each CDR3. Each record gives: clone size, J gene, V gene, D gene, CDR3 DNA, CDR3 protein. The D gene is left open where the match is weak. Size is stated for part of the rows, as once, few or many counts, or as a class when the clone is expanded.

NA TRBJ2-3 TRBV11-3 NA TGTGCTCAAGAGAGGACGCACACAGATACGCAGTATTTT CAQERTHTDTQYF
few TRBJ2-1 TRBV10-3 NA TGTGCCATCAGTGAGTCAATGAATGAGCAGTTCTTC CAISESMNEQFF
many TRBJ1-2 TRBV5-4 NA TGTGCCAGCAGCTCCCCCCGGGCGGATGGCTACACCTTC CASSSPRADGYTF
NA TRBJ1-5 TRBV19 NA TGTGCCAGTAGTATAGGAATAGGGGTGGTTCCTCAGCCCCAGCATTTT CASSIGIGVVPQPQHF
NA TRBJ2-1 TRBV4-3 NA TGCGCCAGCAGCCAAGATTCTGGCAATGAGCAGTTCTTC CASSQDSGNEQFF
NA TRBJ2-1 TRBV28 NA TGTGCCAGCAGGGAAAGCGGGGACAGCTCCTACAATGAGCAGTTCTTC CASRESGDSSYNEQFF
NA TRBJ2-6 TRBV6-5 NA TGTGCAGCAAGTGGGGCCAACGTCCTGACTTTC CAASGANVLTF
NA TRBJ2-3 TRBV5-4 TRBD2 TGTGCCAGCAGCCGGGGGGGGGATACGCAGTATTTT CASSRGGDTQYF
NA TRBJ2-1 TRBV19 NA TGTGCCAGTATAGGGAGCTCCTACAATGAGCAGTTCTTC CASIGSSYNEQFF
NA TRBJ1-3 TRBV4-1 NA TGCGCCAGCAGCCACCAAGGGGACACTGGAAACACCATATATTTT CASSHQGDTGNTIYF
NA TRBJ2-3 TRBV23-1 NA TGCGCCAGCAGTCACCTACGACCGACTAGTGCAGATACGCAGTATTTT CASSHLRPTSADTQYF
NA TRBJ2-1 TRBV30 TRBD1 TGTGCCTGGAGTGTTAACAGGGGCCATGAGCAGTTCTTC CAWSVNRGHEQFF
NA TRBJ1-2 TRBV9 NA TGTGCCAGCACCCAGAGGGGGGTCCACGGCTACACCTTC CASTQRGVHGYTF
NA TRBJ2-5 TRBV5-1 NA TGCGCCAGCAGCTTGGGGAAAGAGACCCAGTACTTC CASSLGKETQYF
NA TRBJ2-3 TRBV7-9 TRBD2 TGTGCCAGCAGCTCTGGACTAGCGTCAGATACGCAGTATTTT CASSSGLASDTQYF
few TRBJ2-7 TRBV2 NA TGTGCCAGCAGGCGATACGAGCAGTACTTC CASRRYEQYF
NA TRBJ2-7 TRBV6-1 NA TGTGCCAGCAGTGAAGACCGGTCGCAGCAAGGATTC CASSEDRSQQGF
few TRBJ2-5 TRBV6-6 TRBD2 TGTGCCAGCAGTGTGCGCGGGGGACAAGAGACCCAGTACTTC CASSVRGGQETQYF
NA TRBJ2-7 TRBV6-6 NA TGTGCCAGCAGCCTCTGGGGCTCCAGCTCCTACGAGCAGTACTTC CASSLWGSSSYEQYF
NA TRBJ1-2 TRBV7-8 NA TGTGCCAGCAGCTTAACAGGGACTAACTATGGCTACACCTTC CASSLTGTNYGYTF
NA TRBJ1-1 TRBV6-5 NA TGTGCCAGCAGTTACCAGGGGTCGGGGACTGAAGCTTTCTTT CASSYQGSGTEAFF
NA TRBJ2-2 TRBV13 NA TGTGCCAGCAGCTCTTGGACTCGTGGTTTGACCGGGGAGCTGTTTTTT CASSSWTRGLTGELFF
NA TRBJ2-3 TRBV5-1 NA TGCGCCAGCAGCAGGGACGGGAGCGCAGATACGCAGTATTTT CASSRDGSADTQYF
NA TRBJ1-1 TRBV4-2 NA TGTGCCAGCAGCCAAGTAACAGGAGGGCGTCCGGGGTTT CASSQVTGGRPGF
few TRBJ2-1 TRBV9 NA TGTGCCAGCAGCGCGGAGAGTGAGCAGTTCTTC CASSAESEQFF
NA TRBJ2-6 TRBV5-4 NA TGTGCCAGCAGCCCCGGGGTCTCTGGGGCCAACGTCCTGACTTTC CASSPGVSGANVLTF
NA TRBJ1-1 TRBV5-4 TRBD1 TGTGCCAGCAGCTTTCAGGGGGCAAGTGAAGCTTTCTTT CASSFQGASEAFF
NA TRBJ2-1 TRBV4-1 TRBD2 TGCGCCAGCAGCCAAGATTCCCCTACTAGCGGGAGCTGGAATGAGCAGTTCTTC CASSQDSPTSGSWNEQFF
NA TRBJ2-7 TRBV25-1 NA TGTGCCAGTCCGAACAGATCCGTGTCAGGCCCTGACGAGCAGTACTTC CASPNRSVSGPDEQYF
NA TRBJ2-7 TRBV11-2 TRBD2 TGTGCCAGCAGCCACCTCCCTGGACTAGCGGGCTTTAGTTCCTACGAGCAGTACTTC CASSHLPGLAGFSSYEQYF